Presented here are 14 T cell receptor beta chains from one specimen sequenced in a study of CD8+ T cells in alopecia areata listed by TCRdb under 2018. The library was made by the immunoSEQ multiplex PCR assay. To provide template for TCR sequencing, every sample had RNA extracted and reverse transcribed into cDNA. The table was pulled from immuneACCESS by TCRdb, which kept in-frame rearrangements only. Such tables lose some clones; where checked, under half of the loss comes from unresolved V genes, and the rest has no known cause. In all, the sample holds a few hundred thousand clones, and approximately 47% of those were seen once. Together, the top ten hold approximately 2.4% of the sample. The label giving this sample's treatment or condition can be read as: oral pan-JAK inhibitor, 5-10 mg twice daily. Here the sequenced sample was CD4+ T cells sorted from blood, taken at approximately week 36, from a patient treated with tofacitinib. Source of these receptors: a human donor with alopecia areata.

The CDR3 here is CATSRADLDEQYF. The CDR3 region has the DNA TGTGCCACCAGCAGAGCGGACTTAGACGAGCAGTACTTC. The chain couples TRBV15 to TRBJ2-7, with a possible D match to TRBD2 (5 bases). The ends were cut back, 1 base at V and 5 bases at J, with 9 bases in the middle. The CDR3 spans 13 residues. Per germline, CDR1 LNHNV and CDR2 YYDKDF (reference sequence). The complete variable domain, with remaining parts taken from reference TRBV15 and TRBJ2-7, reads DAMVIQNPRYQVTQFGKPVTLSCSQTLNHNVMYWYQQKSSQAPKLLFHYYDKDFNNEADTPDNFQSRRPNTSFCFLDIRSPGLGDTAMYLCATSRADLDEQYFGPGTRLTVT.

The chain employs TRBV5-1 and TRBJ2-1; D gene ambiguous. The CDR3 sequence is 15 residues long. V dropped 4 bases and J dropped 5 bases, with 16 bases sitting between them. Germline CDR1 is SGHRS and CDR2 is YFSETQ. CDR3 nucleotides: TGCGCCAGCAGCAGGACCGATTCGATAAACAATGAGCAGTTCTTC. Translating gives CASSRTDSINNEQFF. Based on the CDR3 plus reference TRBV5-1 and TRBJ2-1, the full variable domain is KAGVTQTPRYLIKTRGQQVTLSCSPISGHRSVSWYQQTPGQGLQFLFEYFSETQRNKGNFPGRFSGRQFSNSRSEMNVSTLELGDSALYLCASSRTDSINNEQFFGPGTRLTVL.

This clone was observed a few times. Distinct nucleotide sequences in the sample also encode this CDR3. The rearrangement uses TRBV5-1 and TRBJ2-7, with D hard to call. The V gene lost 0 bases and the J gene lost 3 bases, with 7 bases spanning the gap. Germline values: CDR1 SGHRS, CDR2 YFSETQ. The CDR3 has 13 amino acids. The CDR3 nucleotides are TGCGCCAGCAGCTTGGGACTGAACTACGAGCAGTACTTC. Translating it yields CASSLGLNYEQYF.

This clone was seen only a few times. The V gene is TRBV27, the J gene TRBJ2-5; D may match TRBD1 or TRBD2 (5 bases each). The V end was cut by 6 bases, the J end by 3 bases, with 20 bases between. From germline, CDR1 is MNHEY and CDR2 SMNVEV (reference sequence). CDR3 length equals 16 residues. CDR3 nucleotides: TGTGCCAGCAGGCCATACGGGGCTAGAGAGAAAGAGACCCAGTACTTC. It yields the protein CASRPYGAREKETQYF.

This chain uses TRBV28 with TRBJ2-5; 9 nucleotides align to TRBD1. The DNA end is more similar to TRBJ2-7, so the J call may be wrong. This CDR3 comprises 15 residues. Germline V gene lookup returns CDR1 MDHEN and CDR2 SYDVKM. The CDR3 spells CASTGIRDRVFEQYF. CDR3 bases: TGTGCCAGCACCGGCATCCGGGACAGGGTCTTCGAGCAGTACTTC.

The chain joins TRBV6-5 to TRBJ2-7, with D perhaps matching TRBD2 (6 bases). The CDR3 consists of 12 residues. Germline CDR1 reads MNHEY; CDR2 reads SVGAGI. V shed 7 bases and J shed 5 bases, with 12 bases lying between them. CDR3 bases: TGTGCCAGCACCGCGAGGACTAACGAGCAGTACTTC. This translates into CASTARTNEQYF.

This clone was counted between two and nine times. The rearrangement uses TRBV19 and TRBJ2-5; D is perhaps TRBD2 (6 bases). V was clipped by 7 bases and J by 5 bases, with 14 bases between them. Germline CDR1 LNHDA, CDR2 SQIVND (reference sequence). The CDR3 runs to 13 residues. This chain's CDR3 is CASKRGGQETQYF. For the CDR3, the DNA is TGTGCCAGTAAACGAGGAGGGCAGGAGACCCAGTACTTC.

This rearrangement joins TRBV4-3 to TRBJ2-3, with 13 bases matching TRBD2. Losses at the gene ends were 2 bases for V and 0 bases for J; bases not matched to a gene: 8. CDR3 size: 19 residues. CDR1 and CDR2 (germline): LGHNA, YSLEER. The CDR3 loop is CASSQTRTSGSASTDTQYF. The CDR3 DNA reads TGCGCCAGCAGCCAAACCCGGACTAGCGGGAGCGCTAGCACAGATACGCAGTATTTT.

Only a few counts were recorded for this clone. The same CDR3 is also encoded by other DNA sequences in this sample. This chain connects TRBV7-2 to TRBJ2-5; D perhaps matches TRBD2 (5 bases). V gave up 4 bases and J gave up 7 bases, with 7 bases separating them. Germline V lookup: CDR1 SGHTA, CDR2 FQGNSA. This CDR3 contains 11 residues. The CDR3 DNA is TGTGCCAGCAGCTCAGGAGGGACCCAGTACTTC. Translation gives CASSSGGTQYF. Variable domain in full (rest from reference TRBV7-2 and TRBJ2-5): GAGVSQSPSNKVTEKGKDVELRCDPISGHTALYWYRQSLGQGLEFLIYFQGNSAPDKSGLPSDRFSAERTGGSVSTLTIQRTQQEDSAVYLCASSSGGTQYFGPGTRLLVL.

This clone was found a few times. This rearrangement joins TRBV20-1 to TRBJ2-1; no definite D call. This CDR3 has 11 residues. V dropped 0 bases and J dropped 9 bases, with 6 bases sitting between them. Germline-derived CDR1 and CDR2 are DFQATT and SNEGSKA (reference sequence). The DNA of the CDR3 is TGCAGTGCTAGAGATAATCCTGAGCAGTTCTTC. Encoded protein: CSARDNPEQFF.

This clone was counted between two and nine times. The chain carries TRBV7-8 and TRBJ1-3; D uncertain. With 1 base removed from V and 3 bases from J, the gap between germline ends came to 13 bases. Germline CDR1 and CDR2: SGHVS and FQNEAQ. CDR3 length: 16 amino acids. For the CDR3, the DNA is TGTGCCAGCAGCTTAGGGGTGGCCCAAGTTGGAAACACCATATATTTT. As protein: CASSLGVAQVGNTIYF.

This chain uses TRBV30 with TRBJ1-1; D not resolved. CDR3 size: 14 residues. V shed 4 bases and J shed 2 bases, with 14 bases lying between them. Germline V gives CDR1 GTSNPN, CDR2 SVGIG (reference sequence). The CDR3 sequence is CAWIANLANTEAFF. DNA of the CDR3: TGTGCCTGGATCGCCAATTTGGCCAACACTGAAGCTTTCTTT.

The chain has TRBV29-1 and TRBJ2-1; the D gene could be TRBD1 or TRBD2 (5 bases each). Trimming took 4 bases from V and 1 from J, leaving 20 bases between them. Germline lookup yields CDR1 SQVTM and CDR2 ANQGSEA. This CDR3 has 17 amino acids. The CDR3 loop is CSVGGWQATLSYNEQFF. In DNA, the CDR3 is TGCAGCGTTGGGGGGTGGCAGGCAACTCTGTCCTACAATGAGCAGTTCTTC.

The V call is TRBV4-2, the J call TRBJ2-7; D gene unclear. V lost 2 bases to trimming and J lost 0 bases, with 11 bases between them. Germline assignment: CDR1 LGHNA and CDR2 YNFKEQ. This CDR3 region has 15 residues. The CDR3 spells CASSQLLTSSYEQYF. The CDR3 DNA follows: TGTGCCAGCAGCCAATTGTTGACGAGCTCCTACGAGCAGTACTTC.